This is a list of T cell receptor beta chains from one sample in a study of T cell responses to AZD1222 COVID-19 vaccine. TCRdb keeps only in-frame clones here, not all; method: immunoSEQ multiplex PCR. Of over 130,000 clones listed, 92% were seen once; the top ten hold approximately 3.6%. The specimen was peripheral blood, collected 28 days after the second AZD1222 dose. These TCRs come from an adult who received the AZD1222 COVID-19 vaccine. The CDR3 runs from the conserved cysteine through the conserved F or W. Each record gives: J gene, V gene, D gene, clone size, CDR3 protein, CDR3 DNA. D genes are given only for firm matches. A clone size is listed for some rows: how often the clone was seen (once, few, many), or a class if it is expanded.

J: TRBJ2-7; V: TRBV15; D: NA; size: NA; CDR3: CATSSQGSSYEQYF; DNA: TGTGCCACCAGCTCACAGGGTAGCTCCTACGAGCAGTACTTC
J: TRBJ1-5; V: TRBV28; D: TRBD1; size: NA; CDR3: CASSGGTGEGNQPQHF; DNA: TGTGCCAGCAGTGGGGGGACAGGGGAAGGCAATCAGCCCCAGCATTTT
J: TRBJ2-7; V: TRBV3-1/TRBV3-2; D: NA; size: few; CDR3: CASSPWPGLPYEQYF; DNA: TGTGCCAGCAGCCCTTGGCCGGGGTTACCCTACGAGCAGTACTTC
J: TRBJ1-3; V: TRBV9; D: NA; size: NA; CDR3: CASSAHMGNSGNTIYF; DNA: TGTGCCAGCAGCGCACATATGGGGAACTCTGGAAACACCATATATTTT
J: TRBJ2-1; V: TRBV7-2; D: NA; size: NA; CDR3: CASLTGALDGEQFF; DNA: TGTGCCAGCCTTACGGGGGCTTTAGACGGTGAGCAGTTCTTC
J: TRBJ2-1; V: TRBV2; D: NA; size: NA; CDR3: CASGPIVSSYNEQFF; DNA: TGTGCCAGCGGCCCCATCGTCAGCTCCTACAATGAGCAGTTCTTC
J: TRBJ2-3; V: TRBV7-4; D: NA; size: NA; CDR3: CASSLKEASADTQYF; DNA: TGTGCCAGCAGCTTAAAAGAGGCTAGCGCAGATACGCAGTATTTT
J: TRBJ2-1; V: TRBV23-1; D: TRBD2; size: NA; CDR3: CASSQKTSGNEQFF; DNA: TGCGCCAGCAGTCAAAAGACTAGCGGCAATGAGCAGTTCTTC
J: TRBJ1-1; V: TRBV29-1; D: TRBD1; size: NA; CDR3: CSVAPTGMNTEAFF; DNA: TGCAGCGTGGCTCCGACAGGGATGAACACTGAAGCTTTCTTT
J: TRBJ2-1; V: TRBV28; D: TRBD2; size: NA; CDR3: CASSSIKGLAGNNEQFF; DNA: TGTGCCAGCAGCTCAATTAAGGGGCTAGCGGGTAACAATGAGCAGTTCTTC
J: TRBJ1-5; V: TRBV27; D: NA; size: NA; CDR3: CASRPGTQNYQPQHF; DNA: TGTGCCAGCAGACCCGGGACTCAAAATTATCAGCCCCAGCATTTT
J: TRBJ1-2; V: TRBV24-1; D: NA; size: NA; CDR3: CATSDPNAPYYGYTF; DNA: TGTGCCACCAGTGATCCCAATGCCCCGTACTATGGCTACACCTTC
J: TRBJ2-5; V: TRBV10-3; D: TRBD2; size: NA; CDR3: CAISAYSGTSGQETQYF; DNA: TGTGCCATCAGTGCCTACTCCGGGACTAGCGGCCAAGAGACCCAGTACTTC
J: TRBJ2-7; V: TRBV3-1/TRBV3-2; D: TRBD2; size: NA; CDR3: CASGYLAGLYEQYF; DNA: TGTGCCAGCGGCTATCTAGCGGGATTATACGAGCAGTACTTC
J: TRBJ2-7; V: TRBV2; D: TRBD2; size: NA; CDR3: CASREGLAGVFEQYF; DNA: TGTGCCAGCAGAGAGGGACTAGCGGGAGTTTTCGAGCAGTACTTC
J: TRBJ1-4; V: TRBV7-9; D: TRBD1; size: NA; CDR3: CASSLAGTGGGKLFF; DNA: TGTGCCAGCAGCTTGGCCGGGACAGGCGGTGGAAAACTGTTTTTT